This T cell receptor (beta chain) came from a study of blood T cell repertoires in COVID-19. Study as a whole: PBMCs, B-cell-depleted T cells, or T cells were the source of the cDNA or gDNA that made up the material.

Germline-derived CDR1 and CDR2 are SGHDT and YYEEEE. Trimming removed 0 bases at V and 2 bases at J, with 6 bases between. This CDR3 is built from 14 residues. In the source study's methods: Reference gene primer amplification gave estimated nucleated cell counts. This table comes from immunoSEQ multiplex PCR, and its TCRdb copy is limited to in-frame clones, with some not included. V, J and clone size derive from that table, while D and trimming were established from the DNA sequence. Seen here are a few hundred thousand clones, 70% to 90% observed once, and the top ten hold over 3.5%. Participants were placed into cohorts based on the clinical history they reported. Donors in Cohort 3 who had recovered were those with two negative PCRs, healthcare professional clearance, or resolution of their symptoms.

The chain employs TRBV5-6 and TRBJ1-5; D remains ambiguous. The receptor was isolated from a young man who had recovered from COVID-19. Source material: PBMCs or T cells enriched from blood (not recorded which). This CDR3 reads CASSLVRGNQPQHF. In nucleotides, the CDR3 is TGTGCCAGCAGCTTGGTGCGGGGCAATCAGCCCCAGCATTTT. Filled out from reference TRBV5-6 and TRBJ1-5, the complete variable domain reads DAGVTQSPTHLIKTRGQQVTLRCSPKSGHDTVSWYQQALGQGPQFIFQYYEEEERQRGNFPDRFSGHQFPNYSSELNVNALLLGDSALYLCASSLVRGNQPQHFGDGTRLSIL.